This TCR beta chain comes out of a study of T cell responses to AZD1222 COVID-19 vaccine. Regarding the study as a whole: A reported finding is that nearly half of spike-specific TCRs target unmutated variant regions.

With 10 bases removed from V and 6 bases from J, the gap between germline ends came to 11 bases. Germline V CDR1 and CDR2: MNHEY, SVGAGI. The CDR3 loop spans 11 amino acids. TCRdb's copy holds only in-frame clones and misses some; the assay was immunoSEQ multiplex PCR. The data show about 99,000 clones, with approximately 90% seen just once and around 8.6% held by the top ten. As for this clone: Its specificity is not known.

The chain carries TRBV6-5 and TRBJ2-3; no firm D call. The material was peripheral blood, obtained 28 days after the second AZD1222 dose. The TCR comes from an adult who received the AZD1222 COVID-19 vaccine. The CDR3 here is CATSLIDTQYF. CDR3 nucleotide sequence: TGTGCCACATCCCTCATCGATACGCAGTATTTT.